This TCR beta chain was captured in a study of siplizumab effects on memory and regulatory T cells. Findings and caveats of the study: Where siplizumab was present, mappable alloreactive CD4+ clones averaged almost 70% Treg-derived, compared with 25% to 30% in controls.

Unmatched junction bases numbered 2, after V lost 4 bases and J lost 6 bases. Germline CDR1 is SGHDN and CDR2 is FVKESK. The CDR3 extends over 13 amino acids. Assay used: immunoSEQ multiplex PCR; TCRdb lists only in-frame clones, some missing. The sample carries more than 85,000 clones, 75% to 90% recorded once. Notes on this clone: Its antigen is currently unknown.

The chain employs TRBV14 and TRBJ2-2; 7 bases are a match to TRBD1. The receptor's source is a human donor in good health. Sequenced input: CD4+ T cells sorted from blood. The CDR3, as DNA: TGTGCCAGCAGCCGACAGGGCTCCGGGGAGCTGTTTTTT. Its protein is CASSRQGSGELFF.